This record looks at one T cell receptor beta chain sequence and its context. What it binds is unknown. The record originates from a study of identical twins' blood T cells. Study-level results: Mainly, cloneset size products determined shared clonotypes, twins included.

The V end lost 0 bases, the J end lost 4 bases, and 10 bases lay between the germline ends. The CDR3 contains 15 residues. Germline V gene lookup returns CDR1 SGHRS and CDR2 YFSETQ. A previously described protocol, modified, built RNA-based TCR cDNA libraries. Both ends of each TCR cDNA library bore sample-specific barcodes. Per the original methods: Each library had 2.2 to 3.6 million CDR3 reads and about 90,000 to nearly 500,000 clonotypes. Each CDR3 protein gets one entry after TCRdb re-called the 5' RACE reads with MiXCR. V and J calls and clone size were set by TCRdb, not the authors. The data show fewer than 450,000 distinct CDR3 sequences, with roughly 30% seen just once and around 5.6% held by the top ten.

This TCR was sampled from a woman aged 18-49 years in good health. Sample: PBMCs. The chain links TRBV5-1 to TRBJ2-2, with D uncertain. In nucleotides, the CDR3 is TGCGCCAGCAGCTTGGATACGGGTTCCACCGGGGAGCTGTTTTTT. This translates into CASSLDTGSTGELFF.